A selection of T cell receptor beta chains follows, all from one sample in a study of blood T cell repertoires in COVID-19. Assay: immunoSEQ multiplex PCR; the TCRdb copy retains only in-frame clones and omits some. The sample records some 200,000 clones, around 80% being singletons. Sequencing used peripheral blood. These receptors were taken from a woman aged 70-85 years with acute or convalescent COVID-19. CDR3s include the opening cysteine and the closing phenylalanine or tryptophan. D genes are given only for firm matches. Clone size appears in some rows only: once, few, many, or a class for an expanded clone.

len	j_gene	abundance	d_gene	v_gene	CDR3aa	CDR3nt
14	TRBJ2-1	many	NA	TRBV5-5	CANGIGTGAGEQFF	TGTGCCAACGGGATTGGGACTGGGGCGGGTGAGCAGTTCTTC
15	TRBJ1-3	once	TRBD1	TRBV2	CASSVDRGAGNTIYF	TGTGCCAGCAGTGTCGACAGGGGTGCTGGAAACACCATATATTTT
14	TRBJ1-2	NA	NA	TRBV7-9	CASSLNQGLGGYTF	TGTGCCAGCAGCTTAAATCAGGGCCTAGGTGGCTACACCTTC
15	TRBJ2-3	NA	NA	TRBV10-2	CASTQPGVSTDTQYF	TGCGCCAGCACACAACCGGGGGTGAGCACAGATACGCAGTATTTT
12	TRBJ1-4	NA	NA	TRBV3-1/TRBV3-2	CASSQDQEKLFF	TGTGCCAGCAGCCAAGATCAGGAAAAACTGTTTTTT
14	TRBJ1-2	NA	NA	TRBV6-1	CASSESWRAGGYTF	TGTGCCAGCAGTGAATCCTGGAGGGCGGGAGGCTACACCTTC
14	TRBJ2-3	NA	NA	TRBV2	CASDRGTLTDTQYF	TGTGCCAGCGATAGAGGGACTCTCACAGATACGCAGTATTTT
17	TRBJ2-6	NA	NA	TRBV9	CASSDNQGQAGANVLTF	TGTGCCAGCAGCGACAATCAGGGGCAGGCTGGGGCCAACGTCCTGACTTTC
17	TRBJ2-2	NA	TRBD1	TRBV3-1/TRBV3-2	CASSRLNTGAAAGELFF	TGTGCCAGCAGCCGTCTCAATACAGGGGCCGCGGCCGGGGAGCTGTTTTTT
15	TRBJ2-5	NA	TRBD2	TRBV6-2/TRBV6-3	CASSLVPGGQETQYF	TGTGCCAGCAGTCTCGTGCCGGGGGGGCAAGAGACCCAGTACTTC
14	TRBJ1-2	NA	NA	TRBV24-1	CATSSWTVNYGYTF	TGTGCCACCAGTAGTTGGACAGTTAACTATGGCTACACCTTC
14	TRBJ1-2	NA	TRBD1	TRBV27	CASSLNRGGYGYTF	TGTGCCAGCTCTTTGAACAGGGGTGGCTATGGCTACACCTTC
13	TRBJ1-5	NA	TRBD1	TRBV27	CASGQGTDQPQHF	TGTGCCAGCGGACAGGGCACCGATCAGCCCCAGCATTTT
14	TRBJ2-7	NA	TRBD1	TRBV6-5	CASSRTGGAYEQYF	TGTGCCAGCAGTAGGACAGGGGGAGCCTACGAGCAGTACTTC
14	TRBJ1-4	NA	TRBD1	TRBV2	CASTRQGTNEKLFF	TGTGCCAGCACCCGACAGGGGACTAATGAAAAACTGTTTTTT
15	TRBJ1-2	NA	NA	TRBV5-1	CASSLGTTGGYGYTF	TGCGCCAGCAGCTTGGGAACGACAGGCGGCTATGGCTACACCTTC
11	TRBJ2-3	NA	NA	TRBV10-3	CATKLADTQYF	TGTGCCACGAAACTTGCAGATACGCAGTATTTT
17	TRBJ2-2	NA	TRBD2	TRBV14	CASSRTSGGINTGELFF	TGTGCCAGCAGCCGGACTAGCGGGGGGATCAACACCGGGGAGCTGTTTTTT
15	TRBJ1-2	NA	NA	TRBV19	CASTVLDRTNYGYTF	TGTGCCAGTACCGTACTGGACAGAACTAACTATGGCTACACCTTC
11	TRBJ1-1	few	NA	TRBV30	CAWRANTEAFF	TGTGCCTGGAGGGCAAACACTGAAGCTTTCTTT
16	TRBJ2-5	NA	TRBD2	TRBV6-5	CASSYRWTSGKETQYF	TGTGCCAGCAGTTACCGATGGACTAGCGGAAAAGAGACCCAGTACTTC
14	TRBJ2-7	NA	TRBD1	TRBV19	CASSPGQGSHEQYF	TGTGCCAGTAGTCCCGGACAGGGTTCCCACGAGCAGTACTTC
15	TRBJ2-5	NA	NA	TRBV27	CASSYDPNRLETQYF	TGTGCCAGCAGTTATGATCCGAACAGGTTGGAGACCCAGTACTTC
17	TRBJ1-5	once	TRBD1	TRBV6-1	CASSELSTGVSNQPQHF	TGTGCCAGCAGTGAACTCTCCACAGGGGTTAGCAATCAGCCCCAGCATTTT
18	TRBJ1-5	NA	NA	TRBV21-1	CASSNRGRGFSSNQPQHF	TGTGCCAGCAGCAATAGGGGCAGGGGGTTTTCAAGCAATCAGCCCCAGCATTTT
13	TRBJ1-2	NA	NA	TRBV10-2	CASSTTGLYGYTF	TGCGCCAGCAGCACTACAGGGCTCTATGGCTACACCTTC
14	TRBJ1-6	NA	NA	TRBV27	CASSLRQYNSPLHF	TGTGCCAGCAGTTTACGACAGTATAATTCACCCCTCCACTTT
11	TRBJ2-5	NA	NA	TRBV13	CASTLQETQYF	TGTGCCAGCACTCTCCAAGAGACCCAGTACTTC
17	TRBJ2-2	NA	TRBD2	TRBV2	CASSALAGVQGAGELFF	TGTGCCAGCAGTGCACTAGCGGGGGTCCAAGGGGCCGGGGAGCTGTTTTTT
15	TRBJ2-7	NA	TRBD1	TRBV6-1	CASSEGGQGGYEQYF	TGTGCCAGCAGTGAAGGAGGACAGGGGGGCTACGAGCAGTACTTC
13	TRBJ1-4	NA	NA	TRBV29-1	CSVQGPTNEKLFF	TGCAGCGTGCAGGGTCCAACTAATGAAAAACTGTTTTTT
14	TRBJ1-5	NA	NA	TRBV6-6	CASSPYRESQPQHF	TGTGCCAGCAGTCCTTACAGGGAGTCTCAGCCCCAGCATTTT
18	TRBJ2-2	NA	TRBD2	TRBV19	CASSIDMAAGGHTGELFF	TGTGCCAGTAGTATAGATATGGCAGCGGGGGGCCACACCGGGGAGCTGTTTTTT
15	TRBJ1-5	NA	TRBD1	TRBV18	CASSRGQGSHQPQHF	TGTGCCAGCTCACGGGGACAGGGGTCACATCAGCCCCAGCATTTT
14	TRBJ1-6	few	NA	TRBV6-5	CASSPQGIRSPLHF	TGTGCCAGCAGCCCACAGGGTATTAGGTCACCCCTCCACTTT
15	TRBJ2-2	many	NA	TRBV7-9	CASSLYTSWAGELFF	TGTGCCAGCAGCTTATATACTAGTTGGGCCGGGGAGCTGTTTTTT
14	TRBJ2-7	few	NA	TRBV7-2	CASSLHPGGYEQYF	TGTGCCAGCAGCTTACACCCCGGGGGTTACGAGCAGTACTTC
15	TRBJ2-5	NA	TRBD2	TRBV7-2	CASSPTSAGRVTQYF	TGTGCCAGCAGCCCTACGTCGGCAGGGAGGGTGACCCAGTACTTC
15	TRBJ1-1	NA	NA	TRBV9	CASSVAGGKGTEAFF	TGTGCCAGCAGCGTAGCTGGAGGGAAGGGAACTGAAGCTTTCTTT
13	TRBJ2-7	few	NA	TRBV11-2	CASSLSERNEQYF	TGTGCCAGCAGCTTGAGTGAGCGGAACGAGCAGTACTTC
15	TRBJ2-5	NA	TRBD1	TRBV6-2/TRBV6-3	CASSYGRGQRETQYF	TGTGCCAGCAGTTACGGCAGGGGGCAACGGGAGACCCAGTACTTC
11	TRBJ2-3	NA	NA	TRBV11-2	CASGISNTQYF	TGTGCCAGCGGTATTAGTAATACGCAGTATTTT
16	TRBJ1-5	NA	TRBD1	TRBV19	CASTWDRARGNQPQHF	TGTGCCAGTACATGGGACAGGGCGCGAGGGAATCAGCCCCAGCATTTT
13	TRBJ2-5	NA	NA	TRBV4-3	CASSQRAGETQYF	TGCGCCAGCAGCCAAAGGGCGGGGGAGACCCAGTACTTC
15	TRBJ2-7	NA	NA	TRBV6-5	CASSPAWGVPYEQYF	TGTGCCAGCAGTCCTGCCTGGGGGGTTCCCTACGAGCAGTACTTC
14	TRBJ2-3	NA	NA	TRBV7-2	CASSFGGRSDTQYF	TGTGCCAGCAGCTTCGGAGGGAGATCAGATACGCAGTATTTT
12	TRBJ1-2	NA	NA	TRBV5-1	CASSFGLRNYTF	TGCGCCAGCAGCTTCGGGTTAAGGAACTACACCTTC
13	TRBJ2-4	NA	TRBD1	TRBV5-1	CASSETGLNIQYF	TGCGCCAGCAGCGAGACAGGGTTGAACATTCAGTACTTC
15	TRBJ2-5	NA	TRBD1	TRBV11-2	CASRPGQAPRETQYF	TGTGCCAGCAGACCAGGACAGGCTCCGAGGGAGACCCAGTACTTC
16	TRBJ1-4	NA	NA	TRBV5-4	CASSSSNPGGNEKLFF	TGTGCCAGCAGCTCATCAAACCCGGGTGGTAATGAAAAACTGTTTTTT
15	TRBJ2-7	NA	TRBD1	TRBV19	CASSGSGTGAYEQYF	TGTGCCAGTAGTGGTTCCGGGACAGGGGCCTACGAGCAGTACTTC
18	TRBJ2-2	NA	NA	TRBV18	CASSPLFPGGANTGELFF	TGTGCCAGCTCGCCCCTCTTCCCGGGGGGCGCGAACACCGGGGAGCTGTTTTTT
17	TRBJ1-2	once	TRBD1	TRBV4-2	CASSPGGGSKINYGYTF	TGTGCCAGCAGCCCCGGAGGGGGCTCTAAGATTAACTATGGCTACACCTTC